This T cell receptor beta chain is drawn from a study of shared clonotypes between healthy human individuals. Naive CD45RA+ and memory CD45RA-negative subsets were split from CD4+ cells. The germline V gene has CDR1 SQVTM and CDR2 ANQGSEA. The CDR3 has 14 residues. After removal of 1 base from V and 3 bases from J, the junction contained 3 bases not matched to a gene. Here immunoSEQ multiplex PCR was the method, and the copy in TCRdb shows in-frame clones only, minus some. The sample lists some 1 million clones; under 80% were seen once. The sequence was collected from a man aged 18 to 35 in good health. The genes are TRBV29-1 and TRBJ2-7; TRBD1 matches 10 bases. The sequenced sample was memory CD4+ T cells sorted from blood. Subset indicated: CD45RA-negative fraction. Here the CDR3 DNA reads TGCAGCGTTGAAGGGGACAGGGGTTTCTACGAGCAGTACTTC. Protein: CSVEGDRGFYEQYF.